This TCR beta chain was captured by sequencing in a study of blood T cell repertoires in COVID-19. Germline CDR1 reads KGHDR; CDR2 reads SFDVKD. V shed 9 bases and J shed 5 bases, with 12 bases lying between them. CDR3 length: 12 amino acids. The repertoire was sequenced with immunoSEQ multiplex PCR; TCRdb's copy has only in-frame clones and lacks some. Altogether almost 80,000 clones are present, about four fifths being singletons, with the ten largest covering about 35%. The receptor was isolated from an older woman with acute or convalescent COVID-19. V usage is TRBV24-1 and J usage is TRBJ2-5; D might be TRBD2 (6 bases). Sequenced material: peripheral blood. CDR3 sequence reads: CATAKAGETQYF. Written as DNA, the CDR3 is TGTGCCACCGCAAAGGCGGGGGAGACCCAGTACTTC.